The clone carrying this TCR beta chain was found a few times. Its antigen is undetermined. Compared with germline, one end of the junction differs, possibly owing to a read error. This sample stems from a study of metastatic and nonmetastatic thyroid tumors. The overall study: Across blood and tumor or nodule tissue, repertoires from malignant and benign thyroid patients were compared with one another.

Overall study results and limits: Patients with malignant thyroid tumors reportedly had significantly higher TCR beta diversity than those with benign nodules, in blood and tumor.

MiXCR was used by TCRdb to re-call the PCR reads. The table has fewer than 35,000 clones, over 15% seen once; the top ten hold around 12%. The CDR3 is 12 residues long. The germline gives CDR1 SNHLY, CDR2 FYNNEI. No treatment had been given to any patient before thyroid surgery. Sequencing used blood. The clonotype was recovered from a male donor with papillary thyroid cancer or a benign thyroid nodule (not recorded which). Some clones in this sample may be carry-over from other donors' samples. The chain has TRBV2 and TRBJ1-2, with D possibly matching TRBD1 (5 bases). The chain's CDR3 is CAISWGVDGYTF. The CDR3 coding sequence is TGTGCCATCAGTTGGGGCGTGGATGGCTACACCTTC.